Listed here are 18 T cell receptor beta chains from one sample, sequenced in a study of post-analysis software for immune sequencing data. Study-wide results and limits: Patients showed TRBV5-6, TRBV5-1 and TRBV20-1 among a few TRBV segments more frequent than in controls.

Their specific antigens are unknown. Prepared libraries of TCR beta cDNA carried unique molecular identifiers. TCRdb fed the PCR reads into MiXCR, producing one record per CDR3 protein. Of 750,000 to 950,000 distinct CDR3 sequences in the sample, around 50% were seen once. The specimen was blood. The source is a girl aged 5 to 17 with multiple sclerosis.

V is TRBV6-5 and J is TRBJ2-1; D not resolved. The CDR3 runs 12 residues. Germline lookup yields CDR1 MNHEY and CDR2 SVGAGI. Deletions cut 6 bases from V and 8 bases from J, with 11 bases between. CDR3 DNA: TGTGCCAGCAGCCCCTTTGGAGATGAGCAGTTCTTC. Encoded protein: CASSPFGDEQFF.

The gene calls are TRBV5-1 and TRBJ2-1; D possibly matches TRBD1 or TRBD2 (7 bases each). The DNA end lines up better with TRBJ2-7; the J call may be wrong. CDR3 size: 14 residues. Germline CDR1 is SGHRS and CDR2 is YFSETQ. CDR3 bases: TGCGCCAGCAGCAGGGACTCAGGGGGGGATGAGCAGTACTTC. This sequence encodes CASSRDSGGDEQYF.

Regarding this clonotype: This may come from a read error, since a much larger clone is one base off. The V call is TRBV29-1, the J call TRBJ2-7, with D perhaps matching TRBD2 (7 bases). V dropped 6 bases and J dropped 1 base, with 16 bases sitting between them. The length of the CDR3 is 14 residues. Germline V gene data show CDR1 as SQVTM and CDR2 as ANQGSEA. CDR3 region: CSVRDGGHSYEQYF. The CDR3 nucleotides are TGCAGCGTGAGAGACGGGGGGCATTCCTACGAGCAGTACTTC.

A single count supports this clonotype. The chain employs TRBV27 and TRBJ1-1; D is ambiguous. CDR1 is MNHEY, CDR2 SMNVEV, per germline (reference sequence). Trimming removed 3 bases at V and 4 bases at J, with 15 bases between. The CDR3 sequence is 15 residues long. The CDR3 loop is CASSLWGGSTTEAFF. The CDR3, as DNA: TGTGCCAGCAGTTTGTGGGGAGGATCGACCACTGAAGCTTTCTTT.

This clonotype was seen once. The DNA for the CDR3 is TGTGCCAGCAATGCCAGACAGGGCCGCTCCTACAATGAGCAGTTCTTC. Amino acids: CASNARQGRSYNEQFF. This sequence joins TRBV12-3 or TRBV12-4 and TRBJ2-1, with TRBD1 matching 7 bases. V shed 7 bases, J shed 0 bases, and the junction held 9 bases outside the gene matches. The CDR3 runs 16 residues.

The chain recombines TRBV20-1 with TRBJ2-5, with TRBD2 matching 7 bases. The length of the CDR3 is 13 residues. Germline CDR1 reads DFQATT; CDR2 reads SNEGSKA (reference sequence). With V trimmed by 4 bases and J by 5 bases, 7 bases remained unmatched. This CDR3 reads CSATGLADETQYF. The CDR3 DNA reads TGCAGTGCTACTGGTCTAGCGGATGAGACCCAGTACTTC.

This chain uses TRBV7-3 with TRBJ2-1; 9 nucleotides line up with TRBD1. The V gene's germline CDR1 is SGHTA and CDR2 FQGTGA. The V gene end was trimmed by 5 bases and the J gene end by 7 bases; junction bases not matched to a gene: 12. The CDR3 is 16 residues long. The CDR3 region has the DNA TGTGCCAGCAGCACCTCGCCCGGGACAGGGCAGAATGAGCAGTTCTTC. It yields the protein CASSTSPGTGQNEQFF.

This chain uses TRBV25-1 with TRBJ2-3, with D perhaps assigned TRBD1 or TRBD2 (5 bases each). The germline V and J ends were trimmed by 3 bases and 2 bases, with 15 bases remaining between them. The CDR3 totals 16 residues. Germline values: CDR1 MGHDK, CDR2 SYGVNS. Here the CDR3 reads CASSENPPGTTDTQYF. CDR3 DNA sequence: TGTGCCAGCAGTGAGAATCCTCCCGGGACCACAGATACGCAGTATTTT.

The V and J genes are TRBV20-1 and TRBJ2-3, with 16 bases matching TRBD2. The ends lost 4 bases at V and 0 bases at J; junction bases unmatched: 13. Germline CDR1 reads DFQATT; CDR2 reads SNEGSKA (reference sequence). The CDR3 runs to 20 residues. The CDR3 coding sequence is TGCAGTGCTACACCTCTTCCCGGGACTAGCGGGGGGGTTAGCACAGATACGCAGTATTTT. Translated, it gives CSATPLPGTSGGVSTDTQYF.

CDR3 region: CASSLDLAGIYNEQFF. For the CDR3, the DNA is TGTGCCAGCAGCTTAGATCTAGCGGGTATATACAATGAGCAGTTCTTC. The chain couples TRBV7-8 to TRBJ2-1; TRBD2 matches 8 bases. CDR1 is SGHVS and CDR2 is FQNEAQ in the germline V gene. The CDR3 spans 16 residues. Trimming removed 1 base from V and 4 bases from J; junction bases left unmatched: 6.

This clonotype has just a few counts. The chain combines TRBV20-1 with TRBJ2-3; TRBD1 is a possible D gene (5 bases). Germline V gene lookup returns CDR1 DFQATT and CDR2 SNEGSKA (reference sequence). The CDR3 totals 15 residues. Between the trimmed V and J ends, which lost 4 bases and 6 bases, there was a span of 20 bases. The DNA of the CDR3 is TGCAGTGCTACTCGGACAAACGGGTTAGATGATACGCAGTATTTT. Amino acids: CSATRTNGLDDTQYF.

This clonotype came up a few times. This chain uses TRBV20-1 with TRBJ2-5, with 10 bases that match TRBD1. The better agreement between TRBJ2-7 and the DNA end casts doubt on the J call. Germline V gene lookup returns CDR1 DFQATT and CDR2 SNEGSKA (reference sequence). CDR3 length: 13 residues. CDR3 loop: CSAPGTGEHEQYF. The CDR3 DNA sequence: TGCAGTGCTCCCGGGACAGGGGAGCACGAGCAGTACTTC.

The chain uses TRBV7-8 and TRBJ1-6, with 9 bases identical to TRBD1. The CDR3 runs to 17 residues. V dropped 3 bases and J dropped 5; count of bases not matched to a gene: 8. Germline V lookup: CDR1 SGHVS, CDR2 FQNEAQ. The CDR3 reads CASSLPGWDRDNSPLHF. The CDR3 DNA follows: TGTGCCAGCAGCTTGCCCGGATGGGACAGGGATAATTCACCCCTCCACTTT.

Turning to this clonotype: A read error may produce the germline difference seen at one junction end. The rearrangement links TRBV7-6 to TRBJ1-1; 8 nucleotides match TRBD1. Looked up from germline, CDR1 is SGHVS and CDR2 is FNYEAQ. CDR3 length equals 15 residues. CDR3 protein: CASTQDRGVWTETFF. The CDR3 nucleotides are TGTGCCAGCACCCAAGACAGGGGAGTGTGGACTGAAACTTTCTTT.

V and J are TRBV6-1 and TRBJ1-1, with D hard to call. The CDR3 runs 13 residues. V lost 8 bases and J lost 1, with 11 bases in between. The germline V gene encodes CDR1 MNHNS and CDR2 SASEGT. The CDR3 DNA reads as TGTGCCAGCCCCCGGCTGGCGAACACTGAAGCTTTCTTT. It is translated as CASPRLANTEAFF.

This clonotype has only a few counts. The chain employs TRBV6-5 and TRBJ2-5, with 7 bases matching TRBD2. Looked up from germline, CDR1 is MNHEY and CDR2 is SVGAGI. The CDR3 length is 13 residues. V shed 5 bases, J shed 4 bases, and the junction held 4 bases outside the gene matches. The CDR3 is CASSKTSPETQYF. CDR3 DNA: TGTGCCAGCAGTAAGACTAGCCCAGAGACCCAGTACTTC.

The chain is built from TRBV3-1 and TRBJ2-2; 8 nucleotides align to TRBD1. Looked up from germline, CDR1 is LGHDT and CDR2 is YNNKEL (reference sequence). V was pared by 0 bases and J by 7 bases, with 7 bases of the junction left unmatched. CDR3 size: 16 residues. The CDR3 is CASSQEGAGGGGELFF. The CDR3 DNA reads TGTGCCAGCAGCCAAGAAGGAGCAGGGGGCGGCGGGGAGCTGTTTTTT.

DNA of the CDR3: TGCGCCAGCAGCTTTTTCCCGGGACAGACGACAGCTAACTATGGCTACACCTTC. It specifies CASSFFPGQTTANYGYTF. This chain connects TRBV5-1 to TRBJ1-2; TRBD1 agrees at 7 bases. The CDR3 has 18 residues. V gave up 2 bases and J gave up 0 bases; unmatched junction bases: 13. Germline CDR1 SGHRS, CDR2 YFSETQ. Full variable domain (remainder filled in from reference TRBV5-1 and TRBJ1-2): KAGVTQTPRYLIKTRGQQVTLSCSPISGHRSVSWYQQTPGQGLQFLFEYFSETQRNKGNFPGRFSGRQFSNSRSEMNVSTLELGDSALYLCASSFFPGQTTANYGYTFGSGTRLTVV.